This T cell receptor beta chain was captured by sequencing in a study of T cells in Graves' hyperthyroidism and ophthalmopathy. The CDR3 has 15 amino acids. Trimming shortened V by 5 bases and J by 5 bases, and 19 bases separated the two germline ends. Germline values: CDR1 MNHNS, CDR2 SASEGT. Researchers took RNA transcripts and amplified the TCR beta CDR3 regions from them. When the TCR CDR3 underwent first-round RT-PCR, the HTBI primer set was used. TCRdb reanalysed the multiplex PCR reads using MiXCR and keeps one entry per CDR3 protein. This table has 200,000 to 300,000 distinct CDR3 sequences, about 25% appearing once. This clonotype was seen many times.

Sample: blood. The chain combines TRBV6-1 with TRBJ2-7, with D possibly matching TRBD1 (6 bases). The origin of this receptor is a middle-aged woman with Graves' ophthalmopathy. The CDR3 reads CASSQKTGTTHEQYF. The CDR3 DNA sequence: TGTGCCAGCAGTCAAAAGACCGGGACAACCCACGAGCAGTACTTC.